This T cell receptor beta chain was recorded in a study of shared clonotypes between healthy human individuals. As for this clone: Other DNA sequences in the same sample also yield this CDR3.

Donation came from healthy HIV-negative adults that had no recent acute infections or vaccinations. Germline V gene data show CDR1 as SNHLY and CDR2 as FYNNEI. V lost 8 bases and J 2 bases, leaving 6 bases between the germline ends. The CDR3 length is 11 residues. In the original processing: In the immunoSEQ data, sequences were junction-only and lacked quality scores, so filtering differed. Here immunoSEQ multiplex PCR was the method, and the copy in TCRdb shows in-frame clones only, minus some. V, J and clone size derive from that table, while D and trimming were established from the DNA sequence. The table lists 2,100,000 or so clones, 90% to 97% of them singletons, with approximately 0.13% in the top ten.

The material sequenced was naive CD4+ T cells sorted from blood. The subset was: CD45RA+ positively selected. The rearrangement links TRBV2 to TRBJ2-5; the D is unclear. This clonotype was obtained from a man aged 18 to 29 in good health. This CDR3 is CASGPQETQYF. CDR3 DNA: TGTGCCAGCGGGCCGCAAGAGACCCAGTACTTC.